This T cell receptor (beta chain) is from a study of prognosis after radiotherapy for stage I lung cancer. Whole-study context: Enrolled patients were those with stage I non-small cell lung cancer, a group that was recruited between April 2018 and January 2019. General study results and limits: Reportedly, the usage of TRBV and TRBJ genes was not the same in patients with and without metastases. The question of whether the expanded TCR clones were tumor-specific was not determined.

Using two-round multiplex PCR, the authors amplified TCR beta CDR3 from genomic DNA. Used in first-round PCR were primers specific to each TRBV and TRBJ gene. TCRdb reprocessed the multiplex PCR reads via MiXCR and lists one record per CDR3 protein. In the table there are over 9,000 distinct CDR3 sequences, 35% of which are singletons. Germline-derived CDR1 and CDR2 are GTSNPN and SVGIG (reference sequence). The CDR3 extends over 14 amino acids. Losses at the gene ends were 3 bases for V and 6 bases for J; bases not matched to a gene: 7. This clonotype has a count of ten or more. Its specificity is unknown.

This receptor was obtained from a donor aged 50 or older with non-small cell lung cancer. The sample consisted of PBMCs, taken before or after stereotactic body radiation therapy (not recorded which). The J gene is TRBJ1-1, the V gene TRBV30, with TRBD1 matching 10 bases. Written as DNA, the CDR3 is TGTGCCTGGAGGGGACAGGGGAGAGGTGCTGAAGCTTTCTTT. This gives the protein CAWRGQGRGAEAFF. Looking up the rest from reference TRBV30 and TRBJ1-1 gives the full variable domain: SQTIHQWPATLVQPVGSPLSLECTVEGTSNPNLYWYRQAAGRGLQLLFYSVGIGQISSEVPQNLSASRPQDRQFILSSKKLLLSDSGFYLCAWRGQGRGAEAFFGQGTRLTVV.